This paragraph covers one T cell receptor (beta chain) sequence. Its target is unknown. V dropped 4 bases and J dropped 7 bases, with 14 bases sitting between them. This CDR3 comprises 14 residues. The germline V gene encodes CDR1 MNHNS and CDR2 SASEGT. Next came a second PCR, run for roughly 6 to 11 cycles, which used a sample-barcoded 5' primer along with a J-beta primer mix. MiXCR, applied by TCRdb to the 5' RACE reads, yields one record per CDR3 protein. The sample has 1.5 million to 2 million distinct CDR3 sequences, about 31% seen once. The data belong to a study of blood T cells in healthy people across ages. Study at large: Capturing about one barcoded beta molecule per two T cells was achieved by template switching.

Study outcomes and limitations: Estimates based on one million T cells were treated as lower bounds. Because donor CMV status was unknown, expanded clonotype changes were possibly confounded.

This chain connects TRBV6-1 to TRBJ2-1; possibly TRBD1 for D (6 bases). The clonotype was recovered from a woman aged 25 to 39 in good health. What was sequenced was blood. This CDR3 is CASSVPPRGNEQFF. CDR3 in DNA: TGTGCCAGCAGTGTCCCCCCCAGGGGTAATGAGCAGTTCTTC.